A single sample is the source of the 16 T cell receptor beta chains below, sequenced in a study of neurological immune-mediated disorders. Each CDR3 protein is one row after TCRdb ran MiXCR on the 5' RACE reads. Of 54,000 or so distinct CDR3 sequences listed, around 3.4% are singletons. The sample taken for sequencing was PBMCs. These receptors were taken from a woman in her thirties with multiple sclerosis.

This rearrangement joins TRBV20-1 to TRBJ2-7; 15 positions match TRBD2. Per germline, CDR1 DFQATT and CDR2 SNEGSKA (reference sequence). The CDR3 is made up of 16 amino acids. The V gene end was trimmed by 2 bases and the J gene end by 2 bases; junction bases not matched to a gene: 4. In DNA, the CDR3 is TGCAGTGCTAGACTTGGGACTAGCGGGGGGCCCTACGAGCAGTACTTC. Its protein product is CSARLGTSGGPYEQYF.

The CDR3 is CASSLLTRGRAGRFF. Here the CDR3 DNA reads TGTGCCAGCAGCCTCCTAACTAGAGGGAGGGCCGGTCGGTTCTTC. This chain joins TRBV7-6 and TRBJ2-1, with TRBD2 identical over 7 bases. The CDR3 covers 15 residues. After removal of 5 bases from V and 15 bases from J, the junction contained 19 bases not matched to a gene. Germline values: CDR1 SGHVS, CDR2 FNYEAQ. The entire variable domain, with the rest obtained from reference TRBV7-6 and TRBJ2-1, is as follows: GAGVSQSPRYKVTKRGQDVALRCDPISGHVSLYWYRQALGQGPEFLTYFNYEAQQDKSGLPNDRFSAERPEGSISTLTIQRTEQRDSAMYRCASSLLTRGRAGRFFGPGTRLTVL.

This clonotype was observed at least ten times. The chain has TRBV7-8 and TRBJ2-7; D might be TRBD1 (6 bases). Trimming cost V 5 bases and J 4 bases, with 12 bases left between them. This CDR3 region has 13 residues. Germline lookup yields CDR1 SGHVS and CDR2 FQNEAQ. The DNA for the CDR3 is TGTGCCAGCAGCAAGGGACAACTTTACGAGCAGTACTTC. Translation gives CASSKGQLYEQYF.

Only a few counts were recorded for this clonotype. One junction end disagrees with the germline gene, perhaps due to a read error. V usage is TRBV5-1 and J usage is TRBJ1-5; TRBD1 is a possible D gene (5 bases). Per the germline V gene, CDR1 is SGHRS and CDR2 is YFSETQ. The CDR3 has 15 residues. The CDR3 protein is CASSELGGSNQPQNF. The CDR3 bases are TGCGCCAGCAGCGAACTCGGGGGTAGCAATCAGCCCCAGAATTTT.

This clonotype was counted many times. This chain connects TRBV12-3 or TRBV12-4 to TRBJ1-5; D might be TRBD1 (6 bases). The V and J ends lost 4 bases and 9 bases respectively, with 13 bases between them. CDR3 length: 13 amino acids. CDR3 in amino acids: CASSSREGGPQHF. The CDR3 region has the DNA TGTGCCAGCAGTTCCAGGGAGGGGGGGCCCCAGCATTTT.

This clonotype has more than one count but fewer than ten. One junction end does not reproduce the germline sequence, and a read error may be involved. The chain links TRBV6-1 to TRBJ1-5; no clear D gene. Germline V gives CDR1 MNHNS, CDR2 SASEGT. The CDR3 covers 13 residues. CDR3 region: CASSDGVDQPQNF. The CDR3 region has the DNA TGTGCCAGCAGTGACGGGGTTGATCAGCCCCAGAATTTT.

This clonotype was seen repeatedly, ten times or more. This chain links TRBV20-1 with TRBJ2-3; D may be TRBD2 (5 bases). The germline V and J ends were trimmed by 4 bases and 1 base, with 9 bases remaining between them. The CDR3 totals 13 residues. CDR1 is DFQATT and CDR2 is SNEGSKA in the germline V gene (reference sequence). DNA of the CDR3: TGCAGTGCTACAGGACTGGGCACAGATACGCAGTATTTT. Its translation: CSATGLGTDTQYF.

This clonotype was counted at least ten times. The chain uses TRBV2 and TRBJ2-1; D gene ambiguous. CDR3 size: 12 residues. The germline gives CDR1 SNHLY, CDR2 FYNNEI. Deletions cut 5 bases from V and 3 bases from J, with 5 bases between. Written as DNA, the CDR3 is TGTGCCAGCAGTTACTACTACAATGAGCAGTTCTTC. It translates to CASSYYYNEQFF. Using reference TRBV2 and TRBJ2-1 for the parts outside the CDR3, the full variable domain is EPEVTQTPSHQVTQMGQEVILRCVPISNHLYFYWYRQILGQKVEFLVSFYNNEISEKSEIFDDQFSVERPDGSNFTLKIRSTKLEDSAMYFCASSYYYNEQFFGPGTRLTVL.

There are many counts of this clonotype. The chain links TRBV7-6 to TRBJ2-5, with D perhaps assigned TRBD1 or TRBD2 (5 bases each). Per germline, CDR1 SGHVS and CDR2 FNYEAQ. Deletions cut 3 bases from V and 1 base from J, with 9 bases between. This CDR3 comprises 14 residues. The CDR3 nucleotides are TGTGCCAGCAGCTTGGGGCTAGCCCAAGAGACCCAGTACTTC. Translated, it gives CASSLGLAQETQYF.

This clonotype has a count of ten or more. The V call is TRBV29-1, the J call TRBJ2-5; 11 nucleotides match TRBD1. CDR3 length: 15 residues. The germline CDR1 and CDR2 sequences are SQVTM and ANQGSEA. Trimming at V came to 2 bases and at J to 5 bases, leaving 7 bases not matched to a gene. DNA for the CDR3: TGCAGCGTTGAACCGGACAGGGGGCGCTCGGAGACCCAGTACTTC. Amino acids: CSVEPDRGRSETQYF. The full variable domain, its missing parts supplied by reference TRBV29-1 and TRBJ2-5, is SAVISQKPSRDICQRGTSLTIQCQVDSQVTMMFWYRQQPGQSLTLIATANQGSEATYESGFVIDKFPISRPNLTFSTLTVSNMSPEDSSIYLCSVEPDRGRSETQYFGPGTRLLVL.

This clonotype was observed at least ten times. This CDR3 reads CSASRRPPSGSTGELFF. In nucleotides, the CDR3 is TGCAGTGCTAGTAGGCGCCCTCCTAGCGGGAGTACCGGGGAGCTGTTTTTT. The chain employs TRBV20-1 and TRBJ2-2, with TRBD2 matching over 10 bases. Unmatched junction bases numbered 12, after V lost 3 bases and J lost 5 bases. This CDR3 comprises 17 residues. From germline, CDR1 is DFQATT and CDR2 SNEGSKA (reference sequence).

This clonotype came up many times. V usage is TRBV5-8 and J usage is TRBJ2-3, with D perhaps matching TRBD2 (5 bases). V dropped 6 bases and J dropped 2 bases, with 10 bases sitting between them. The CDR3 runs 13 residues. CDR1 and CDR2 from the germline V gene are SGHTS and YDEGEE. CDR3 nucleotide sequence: TGTGCCAGCAAGGAGGACCACACAGATACGCAGTATTTT. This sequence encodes CASKEDHTDTQYF.

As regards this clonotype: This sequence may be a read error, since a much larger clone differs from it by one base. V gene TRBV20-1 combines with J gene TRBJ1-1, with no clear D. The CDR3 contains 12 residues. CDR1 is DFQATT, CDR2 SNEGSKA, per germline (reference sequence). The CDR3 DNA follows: TGCTGCTTCCAGCGGGTGGACACTGAAGCTTTCTTT. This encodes CCFQRVDTEAFF.

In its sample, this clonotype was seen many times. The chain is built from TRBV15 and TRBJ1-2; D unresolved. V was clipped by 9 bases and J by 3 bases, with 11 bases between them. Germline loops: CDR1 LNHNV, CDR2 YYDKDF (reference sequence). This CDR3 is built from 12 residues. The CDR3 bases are TGTGCCACTAACGACATTTACTATGGCTACACCTTC. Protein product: CATNDIYYGYTF.

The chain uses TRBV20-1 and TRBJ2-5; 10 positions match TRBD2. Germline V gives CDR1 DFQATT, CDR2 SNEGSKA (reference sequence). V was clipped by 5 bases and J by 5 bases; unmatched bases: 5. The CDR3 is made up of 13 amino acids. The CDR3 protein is CSAGGLALETQYF. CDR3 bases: TGCAGTGCTGGGGGACTAGCGTTGGAGACCCAGTACTTC.

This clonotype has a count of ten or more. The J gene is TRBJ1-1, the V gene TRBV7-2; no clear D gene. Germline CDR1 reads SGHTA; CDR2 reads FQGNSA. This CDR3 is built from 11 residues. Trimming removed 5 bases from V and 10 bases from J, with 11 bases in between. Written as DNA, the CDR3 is TGTGCCAGCAGCCTCGACAAACGAGCTTTCTTT. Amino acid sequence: CASSLDKRAFF.